Sequencing of this TCR beta chain was carried out in a study of blood T cell repertoires in COVID-19. As for the study in general: Material from acute and convalescent COVID-19 was sourced from the United States, Italy and Spain.

In the original processing: Estimation of nucleated cell counts relied on the amplification of reference gene primers. This table comes from immunoSEQ multiplex PCR, and its TCRdb copy is limited to in-frame clones, with some not included. V, J and clone size reflect that table, while D and trimming were determined from the DNA. This table has about 240,000 clones, around 90% appearing once. The CDR3 is 16 amino acids. From germline, CDR1 is SNHLY and CDR2 FYNNEI. V was clipped by 0 bases and J by 2 bases; unmatched bases: 5. The sequenced material came from peripheral blood. The source is a man in his 60s who had recovered from COVID-19. The gene calls are TRBV2 and TRBJ2-7; TRBD2 agrees at 9 bases. The CDR3 DNA reads as TGTGCCAGCAGTGAAGCCCCAGCGGGGGGACCCTACGAGCAGTACGTC. This codes for CASSEAPAGGPYEQYV.